The T cell receptor beta chain described here comes from a study of blood T cell repertoires in COVID-19. Study-wide context: Material from acute and convalescent COVID-19 was sourced from the United States, Italy and Spain. Sample material is recorded as cDNA or gDNA derived from T cells, B-cell-depleted T cells, or PBMCs.

CDR3 length: 14 residues. V lost 5 bases to trimming and J lost 9 bases; unmatched junction nucleotides: 10. In germline, CDR1 is MNHEY, CDR2 SVGAGI. Source study methods: Amplification of reference gene primers provided the estimated nucleated cell counts. This table comes from immunoSEQ multiplex PCR, and its TCRdb copy is limited to in-frame clones, with some not included. Clone size and the V and J calls come from that table; the DNA yielded D and trimming. This sample carries roughly 110,000 clones, roughly two thirds of them seen once, and the ten largest clones take approximately 0.9%. The sequencing input was peripheral blood. The chain combines TRBV6-5 with TRBJ2-1, with 7 positions matching TRBD1. This clonotype was obtained from a human donor with acute or convalescent COVID-19. The donor label of this sample is uncertain. The DNA of the CDR3 is TGTGCCAGCAGTACCCGGACAGGCTGGGCTGAGCAGTTCTTC. Residues: CASSTRTGWAEQFF.